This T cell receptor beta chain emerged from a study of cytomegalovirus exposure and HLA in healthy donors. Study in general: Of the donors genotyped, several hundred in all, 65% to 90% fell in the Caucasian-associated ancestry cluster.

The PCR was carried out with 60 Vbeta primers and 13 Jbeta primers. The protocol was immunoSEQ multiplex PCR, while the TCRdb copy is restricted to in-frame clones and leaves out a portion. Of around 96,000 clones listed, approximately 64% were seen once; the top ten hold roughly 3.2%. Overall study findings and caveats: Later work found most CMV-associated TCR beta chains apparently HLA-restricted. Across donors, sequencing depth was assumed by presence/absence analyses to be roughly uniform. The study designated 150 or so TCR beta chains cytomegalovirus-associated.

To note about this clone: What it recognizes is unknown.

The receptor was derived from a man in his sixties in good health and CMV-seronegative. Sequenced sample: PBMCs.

The CDR3 protein is CAIRWGTGKNYEQYF. The CDR3, as DNA: TGTGCCATCAGGTGGGGGACAGGAAAGAACTACGAGCAGTACTTC. The V and J genes are TRBV10-3 and TRBJ2-7, with TRBD1 matching over 8 bases. The CDR3 consists of 15 residues. Germline lookup yields CDR1 ENHRY and CDR2 SYGVKD. With V trimmed by 6 bases and J by 3 bases, 10 bases remained unmatched.